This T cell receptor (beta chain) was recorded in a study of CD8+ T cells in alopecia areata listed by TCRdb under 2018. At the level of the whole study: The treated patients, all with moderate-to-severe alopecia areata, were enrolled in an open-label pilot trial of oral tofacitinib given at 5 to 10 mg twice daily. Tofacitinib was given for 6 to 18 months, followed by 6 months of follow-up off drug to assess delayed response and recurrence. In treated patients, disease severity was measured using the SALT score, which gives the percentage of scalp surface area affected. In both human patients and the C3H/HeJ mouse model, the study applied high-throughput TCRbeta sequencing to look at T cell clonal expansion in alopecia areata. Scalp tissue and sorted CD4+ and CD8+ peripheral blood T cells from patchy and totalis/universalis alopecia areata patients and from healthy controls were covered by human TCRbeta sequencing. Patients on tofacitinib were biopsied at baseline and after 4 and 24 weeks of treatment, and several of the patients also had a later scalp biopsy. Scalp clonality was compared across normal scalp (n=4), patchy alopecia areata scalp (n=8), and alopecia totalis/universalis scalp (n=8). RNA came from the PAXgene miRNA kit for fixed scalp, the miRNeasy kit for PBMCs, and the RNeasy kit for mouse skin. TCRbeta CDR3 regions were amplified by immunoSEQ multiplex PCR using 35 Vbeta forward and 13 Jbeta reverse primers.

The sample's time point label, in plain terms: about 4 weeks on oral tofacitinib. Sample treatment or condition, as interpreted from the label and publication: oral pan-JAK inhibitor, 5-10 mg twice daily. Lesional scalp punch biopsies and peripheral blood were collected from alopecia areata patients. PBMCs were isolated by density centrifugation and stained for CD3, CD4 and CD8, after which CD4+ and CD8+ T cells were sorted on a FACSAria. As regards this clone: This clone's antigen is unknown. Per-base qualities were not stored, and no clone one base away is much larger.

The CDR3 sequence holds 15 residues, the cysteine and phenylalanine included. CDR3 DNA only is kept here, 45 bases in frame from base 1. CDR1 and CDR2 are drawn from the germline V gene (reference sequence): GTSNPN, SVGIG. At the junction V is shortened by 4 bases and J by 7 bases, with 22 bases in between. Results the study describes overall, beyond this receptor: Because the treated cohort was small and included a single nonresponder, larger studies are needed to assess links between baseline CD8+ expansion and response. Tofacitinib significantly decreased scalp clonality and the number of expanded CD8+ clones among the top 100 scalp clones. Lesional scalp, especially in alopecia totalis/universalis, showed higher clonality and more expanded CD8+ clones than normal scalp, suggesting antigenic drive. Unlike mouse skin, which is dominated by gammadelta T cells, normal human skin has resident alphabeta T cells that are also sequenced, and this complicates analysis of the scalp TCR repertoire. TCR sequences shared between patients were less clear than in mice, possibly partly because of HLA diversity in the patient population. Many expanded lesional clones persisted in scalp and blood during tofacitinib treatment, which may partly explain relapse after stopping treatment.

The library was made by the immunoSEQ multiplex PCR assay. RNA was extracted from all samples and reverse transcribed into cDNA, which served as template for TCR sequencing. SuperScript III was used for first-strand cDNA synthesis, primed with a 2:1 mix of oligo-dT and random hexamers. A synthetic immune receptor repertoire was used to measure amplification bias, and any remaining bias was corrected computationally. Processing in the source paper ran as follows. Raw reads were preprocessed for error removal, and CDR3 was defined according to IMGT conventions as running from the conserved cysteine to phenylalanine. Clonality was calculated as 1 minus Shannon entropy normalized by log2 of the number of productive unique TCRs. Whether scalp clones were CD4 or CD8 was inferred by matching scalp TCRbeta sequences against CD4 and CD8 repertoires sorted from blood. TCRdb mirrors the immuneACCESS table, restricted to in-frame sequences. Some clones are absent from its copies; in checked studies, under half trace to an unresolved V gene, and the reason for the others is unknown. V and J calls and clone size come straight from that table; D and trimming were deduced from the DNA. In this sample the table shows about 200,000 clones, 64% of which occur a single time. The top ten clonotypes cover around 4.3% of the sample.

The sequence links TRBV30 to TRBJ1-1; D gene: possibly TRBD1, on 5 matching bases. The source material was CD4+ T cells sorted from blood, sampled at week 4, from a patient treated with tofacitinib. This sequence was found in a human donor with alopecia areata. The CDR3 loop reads CAWTPIGAITGEAFF. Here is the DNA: TGTGCCTGGACCCCGATAGGGGCGATTACAGGTGAAGCTTTCTTT.